These 7 T cell receptor beta chains were all obtained from the same sample, sequenced in a study of blood T cell repertoires in COVID-19. Some clones are missing from TCRdb's copy, which holds only in-frame ones; the method was immunoSEQ multiplex PCR. The data hold some 500,000 clones, with over 75% observed a single time. Sequencing was done on a sample of PBMCs or T cells enriched from blood (not recorded which). The source is a middle-aged woman who had recovered from COVID-19.

This rearrangement joins TRBV5-1 to TRBJ2-7; a possible D gene is TRBD1 (6 bases). V lost 3 bases to trimming and J lost 2 bases, with 12 bases between them. The length of the CDR3 is 14 residues. The germline V gene has CDR1 SGHRS and CDR2 YFSETQ. The CDR3 DNA reads TGCGCCAGCAGCTCCCGGACAGAGACCTACGAGCAGTACTTC. Protein product: CASSSRTETYEQYF.

This clone appeared a single time. CDR3 in amino acids: CASSRGGADQETQYF. The CDR3, as DNA: TGTGCCAGTAGTCGTGGGGGCGCTGATCAAGAGACCCAGTACTTC. This chain joins TRBV19 and TRBJ2-5; D is possibly TRBD1 (6 bases). Germline CDR1 and CDR2: LNHDA and SQIVND (reference sequence). The CDR3 extends over 15 amino acids. V was pared by 5 bases and J by 2 bases, with 15 bases between.

The V and J genes are TRBV7-2 and TRBJ1-2; 8 bases align to TRBD1. This CDR3 region has 14 residues. Germline-derived CDR1 and CDR2 are SGHTA and FQGNSA. J lost 8 bases, V lost 2 bases, and 7 bases had no gene match. In DNA, the CDR3 is TGTGCCAGCAGCTTAATCCAGGGGGCTTGGGGCTACACCTTC. It translates to CASSLIQGAWGYTF.

This sequence joins TRBV18 and TRBJ2-7; 11 nucleotides agree with TRBD1. Germline V gene data show CDR1 as KGHSH and CDR2 as LQKENI. Trimming at V came to 3 bases and at J to 7 bases, leaving 5 bases not matched to a gene. The CDR3 length is 14 residues. Here the CDR3 reads CASSPGQGVLEQYF. The DNA for the CDR3 is TGTGCCAGCTCACCGGGACAGGGGGTTCTTGAGCAGTACTTC.

This rearrangement joins TRBV7-2 to TRBJ1-1, with D tentatively TRBD1 (5 bases). The CDR3 consists of 13 residues. V was cut by 5 bases and J by 4 bases, with 11 bases left in between. The V gene's germline CDR1 is SGHTA and CDR2 FQGNSA. CDR3 amino acids: CASSPMGGTEAFF. The CDR3 DNA sequence: TGTGCCAGCAGCCCGATGGGGGGCACTGAAGCTTTCTTT.

This chain joins TRBV2 and TRBJ2-7; tentative D call: TRBD2 (5 bases). The CDR3 has 15 amino acids. Germline loops: CDR1 SNHLY, CDR2 FYNNEI. V was shortened by 6 bases and J by 6 bases, with 21 bases between the two germline ends. CDR3: CASSQGPGRSGEQYF. The CDR3 nucleotides are TGTGCCAGCAGCCAAGGACCTGGGAGATCGGGCGAGCAGTACTTC.

V is TRBV11-2 and J is TRBJ2-1; maybe TRBD2 (5 bases). Germline CDR1 and CDR2: SGHAT and FQNNGV. Trimming shortened V by 1 base and J by 3 bases, and 10 bases separated the two germline ends. This CDR3 contains 15 residues. In DNA, the CDR3 is TGTGCCAGCAGCTTAGGGTTAGCGAGCTACAATGAGCAGTTCTTC. This gives the protein CASSLGLASYNEQFF.